This is a list of T cell receptor beta chains from one sample in a study of T cell repertoires in cytomegalovirus infection. Each CDR3 protein is one row after TCRdb ran MiXCR on the reads. The table has around 74,000 distinct CDR3 sequences, around 3.5% seen once. Sequencing used PBMCs. Receptors were obtained from a human donor in good health (CMV status not recorded). Some clones in this sample may be carry-over from other donors' samples. Both conserved end residues are part of each CDR3. A D gene is named only where the DNA matches it firmly. Clone size is shown for a subset of rows, as once, few, many or a class of expanded clone.

many	TRBV15	-	TRBJ1-5	CATSNGGGTQPQHF	TGTGCCACCAGTAACGGGGGCGGGACTCAGCCCCAGCATTTT
many	TRBV20-1	-	TRBJ2-7	CSARFGARGYEQYF	TGCAGTGCTAGGTTTGGTGCCAGGGGCTACGAGCAGTACTTC
-	TRBV6-5	-	TRBJ2-1	CASFKTGGAEYEQFF	TGTGCCAGCTTCAAAACTGGGGGGGCTGAATATGAGCAGTTCTTC
many	TRBV7-2	TRBD2	TRBJ2-1	CASSLAYRGLAGLLQFF	TGTGCCAGCAGCTTAGCGTATCGGGGACTAGCGGGGTTGCTGCAGTTCTTC
many	TRBV4-2	-	TRBJ1-1	CASSQEGRLMNTEAFF	TGTGCCAGCAGCCAAGAGGGAAGGCTCATGAACACTGAAGCTTTCTTT
many	TRBV28	-	TRBJ2-1	CASSTNHRNEQFF	TGTGCCAGCAGTACGAATCACAGGAATGAGCAGTTCTTC
many	TRBV7-6	-	TRBJ2-7	CASSIGQGLYEQYF	TGTGCCAGCAGCATCGGACAAGGCCTCTACGAGCAGTACTTC
many	TRBV4-2	TRBD1	TRBJ2-1	CASSQDLVFRGQSPDEQFF	TGTGCCAGCAGCCAAGATTTAGTTTTCCGGGGACAGTCTCCGGATGAGCAGTTCTTC
many	TRBV7-8	-	TRBJ1-2	CASSRFTEGNYGYTF	TGTGCCAGCAGCAGATTCACCGAAGGGAACTATGGCTACACCTTC
many	TRBV20-1	TRBD2	TRBJ2-7	CSARGGGSSYEQYF	TGCAGTGCTAGGGGCGGGGGAAGCTCCTACGAGCAGTACTTC
many	TRBV10-3	-	TRBJ2-5	CAISGSGLETQYF	TGTGCCATCAGTGGGTCTGGACTCGAGACCCAGTACTTC
many	TRBV5-1	TRBD1	TRBJ2-3	CASSLIPWTGLTDTQYF	TGCGCCAGCAGCTTGATCCCCTGGACAGGACTCACAGATACGCAGTATTTT
many	TRBV7-2	TRBD1	TRBJ1-2	CASSPGQGAPYGYTF	TGTGCCAGCAGCCCGGGACAGGGGGCCCCCTATGGCTACACCTTC
many	TRBV11-2	-	TRBJ2-1	CASSFNTGYNEQFF	TGTGCCAGCAGCTTCAATACAGGGTACAATGAGCAGTTCTTC
many	TRBV7-2	TRBD1	TRBJ2-2	CASSPGQGVGGELFF	TGTGCCAGCAGCCCCGGACAGGGAGTCGGCGGGGAGCTGTTTTTT
many	TRBV28	-	TRBJ2-1	CASRGGAHNEQFF	TGTGCCAGCAGGGGGGGGGCCCACAATGAGCAGTTCTTC
many	TRBV11-2	-	TRBJ1-4	CASTTLHTGREKLFF	TGTGCCAGCACCACCCTACATACCGGTCGGGAAAAACTGTTTTTT
many	TRBV20-1	-	TRBJ1-1	CSAREARTGRNTEAFF	TGCAGTGCTAGGGAAGCCCGTACAGGTCGGAACACTGAAGCTTTCTTT
many	TRBV6-5	TRBD1	TRBJ2-7	CASSIPGTGYYEQYF	TGTGCCAGCAGTATCCCCGGGACAGGCTACTACGAGCAGTACTTC
many	TRBV27	TRBD2	TRBJ2-1	CASSTKTSGVRYNEQFF	TGTGCCAGCAGTACGAAAACTAGCGGGGTAAGGTACAATGAGCAGTTCTTC
many	TRBV7-2	-	TRBJ1-6	CASSLVYRDSPLHF	TGTGCCAGCAGCTTAGTGTATCGGGATTCACCCCTCCACTTT
many	TRBV12-3/TRBV12-4	-	TRBJ2-4	CASSLATLRGPKNIQYF	TGTGCCAGCAGTTTAGCCACATTACGGGGGCCTAAAAACATTCAGTACTTC
-	TRBV7-9	-	TRBJ1-1	CASSLGVWVRGTEAFF	TGTGCCAGCAGCTTAGGGGTGTGGGTTCGGGGCACTGAAGCTTTCTTT
-	TRBV2	-	TRBJ2-7	CASSFTRESYEQYF	TGTGCCAGCAGTTTCACTAGAGAGAGCTACGAGCAGTACTTC
many	TRBV20-1	-	TRBJ2-1	CSAQAPALTEQFF	TGCAGTGCTCAAGCACCGGCACTGACCGAGCAGTTCTTC
many	TRBV12-3/TRBV12-4	TRBD1	TRBJ1-1	CASSPGTGSETFF	TGTGCCAGCAGTCCCGGGACAGGGAGTGAGACTTTCTTT